This T cell receptor beta chain emerged from a study of blood T cell repertoires in COVID-19. Sequencing used immunoSEQ multiplex PCR; TCRdb keeps in-frame clones, though not all of them. Of 160,000 or so clones detected, around 83% appear once; the ten largest clones hold over 1.5%. Germline CDR1 MNHEY, CDR2 SVGEGT. This CDR3 is built from 16 residues. With V trimmed by 2 bases and J by 5 bases, 10 bases remained unmatched. The rearrangement uses TRBV6-2 or TRBV6-3 and TRBJ1-2, with TRBD1 identical over 8 bases. This TCR was recovered from a human donor in a cohort sampled during active COVID-19. The sample consisted of peripheral blood. CDR3 coding DNA: TGTGCCAGCAGTTACACGCTGGGACAGGTGGGATATGGCTACACCTTC. Translating it yields CASSYTLGQVGYGYTF.